What follows are 29 T cell receptor beta chains derived from one specimen sequenced in a study of human T cells and chemical hapten exposure. Documented time point: healthy volunteer bleed at 6 weeks. Researchers extracted total RNA from unfractionated whole blood. A single record per CDR3 protein comes from TCRdb applying MiXCR to the RACE reads. The profile shows 60,000 to 90,000 distinct CDR3 sequences, about 8.6% of them singletons. The sample consisted of whole blood. Receptors were obtained from a female donor in good health. Some clones in this sample may be carry-over from other donors' samples.

In regard to this clonotype: This may stem from a read error, because a much larger clone lies one nucleotide away. The CDR3 nucleotides read TGCAGTGCTAGACCCCTATATTGCTACGAGCAGTACTTC. Translation gives CSARPLYCYEQYF. The rearrangement uses TRBV20-1 and TRBJ2-7, with D unresolved. Germline V gene sequence: CDR1 DFQATT, CDR2 SNEGSKA (reference sequence). V lost 2 bases, J lost 3 bases, and 11 bases lay in between. The CDR3 length is 13 residues.

There are a few counts of this clonotype. V gene TRBV7-2 combines with J gene TRBJ2-7; maybe TRBD2 (7 bases). V lost 2 bases, J lost 7 bases, and 12 bases lay in between. The CDR3 consists of 13 residues. Germline CDR1 is SGHTA and CDR2 is FQGNSA. The CDR3 region has the DNA TGTGCCAGCAGCTTAAAGGGGGGGGGAGAGCAGTACTTC. Translated: CASSLKGGGEQYF.

V is TRBV4-1 and J is TRBJ1-6; D remains unclear. V lost 4 bases, J lost 2 bases, and 15 bases lay in between. The CDR3 has 17 amino acids. Germline lookup yields CDR1 MGHRA and CDR2 YSYEKL. The CDR3 region is CASSPLVTITYNSPLHF. CDR3 nucleotide sequence: TGCGCCAGCAGCCCCCTCGTCACCATCACCTATAATTCACCCCTCCACTTT.

This clonotype was detected many times. This sequence joins TRBV9 and TRBJ1-2; maybe TRBD1 (5 bases). CDR1 and CDR2 (germline): SGDLS, YYNGEE. V shed 0 bases and J shed 3 bases, with 9 bases lying between them. The CDR3 extends over 14 amino acids. In DNA, the CDR3 is TGTGCCAGCAGCGTAGGCGGGGACGACTATGGCTACACCTTC. Protein: CASSVGGDDYGYTF.

This clonotype was counted only a few times. The chain links TRBV18 to TRBJ1-4, with TRBD1 as a possible D gene (6 bases). Trimming left V 3 bases short and J 7 bases short, with 18 bases between. Germline loops: CDR1 KGHSH, CDR2 LQKENI. The CDR3 consists of 16 residues. CDR3 DNA: TGTGCCAGCTCACCCCCGCTATGGGGGCGAGGTGAAAAACTGTTTTTT. Encoded protein: CASSPPLWGRGEKLFF.

This clonotype was counted ten times or more. This rearrangement joins TRBV2 to TRBJ1-5; D ambiguous. The CDR3 totals 13 residues. With 6 bases removed from V and 9 bases from J, the gap between germline ends came to 15 bases. Germline CDR1 SNHLY, CDR2 FYNNEI. This CDR3 is CASSPDMAVPQHF. The DNA of the CDR3 is TGTGCCAGCAGCCCTGACATGGCGGTGCCCCAGCATTTT.

The rearrangement uses TRBV27 and TRBJ2-7; 10 nucleotides agree with TRBD1. Germline-derived CDR1 and CDR2 are MNHEY and SMNVEV (reference sequence). The CDR3 has 15 residues. Unmatched junction bases numbered 8, after V lost 3 bases and J lost 6 bases. The CDR3 bases are TGTGCCAGCAGTTTTGTTGGGACAGGGGTGTTCGAGCAGTACTTC. Protein product: CASSFVGTGVFEQYF.

This clonotype showed up just a few times. The CDR3 spells CASSPDRERTEAFF. CDR3 in DNA: TGTGCCAGCAGTCCTGACAGGGAGAGAACTGAAGCTTTCTTT. This chain joins TRBV6-5 and TRBJ1-1, with TRBD1 identical over 7 bases. CDR1 and CDR2 (germline): MNHEY, SVGAGI. The V segment lost 5 bases and the J segment 5 bases; nucleotides outside the gene matches: 8. The CDR3 is made up of 14 amino acids.

The sample holds a few counts of this clonotype. The rearrangement links TRBV4-3 to TRBJ2-5; D is ambiguous. Germline CDR1 is LGHNA and CDR2 is YSLEER. CDR3 length: 14 amino acids. V dropped 1 base and J dropped 2 bases, with 8 bases sitting between them. CDR3 in amino acids: CASSQVPEQETQYF. As DNA, the CDR3 is TGCGCCAGCAGCCAAGTTCCGGAACAAGAGACCCAGTACTTC.

This clonotype was picked up a small number of times. Written as DNA, the CDR3 is TGTGCCAGCAGTTACTCCACCACCCGCGGGGGATTAGAAACAGATACGCAGTATTTT. The encoded protein is CASSYSTTRGGLETDTQYF. This chain connects TRBV6-2 or TRBV6-3 to TRBJ2-3; TRBD2 matches 7 bases. The CDR3 totals 19 residues. V gave up 0 bases and J gave up 3 bases; unmatched junction bases: 15. Per germline, CDR1 MNHEY and CDR2 SVGEGT.

In its sample, this clonotype was seen many times. The genes are TRBV6-2 or TRBV6-3 and TRBJ1-1, with D possibly being TRBD1 (5 bases). The V gene lost 6 bases and the J gene lost 10 bases, with 15 bases spanning the gap. The CDR3 length is 12 residues. The germline CDR1 and CDR2 sequences are MNHEY and SVGEGT. The CDR3 loop reads CASSRQPKGAFF. In DNA form, the CDR3 reads TGTGCCAGCAGCAGACAGCCCAAGGGAGCTTTCTTT.

This clonotype appeared a single time. It is likely a read error, because the conserved phenylalanine at the end of the CDR3 is missing. The chain joins TRBV2 to TRBJ2-7; the D call may be TRBD1 or TRBD2 (6 bases each). The CDR3 length is 15 residues. Between the trimmed V and J ends, which lost 4 bases and 6 bases, there was a span of 19 bases. CDR1 and CDR2 (germline): SNHLY, FYNNEI. In nucleotides, the CDR3 is TGTGCCAGCAGTGGACCGGGGGCGGGTCGGGGCGAGCAGTACATC. This gives the protein CASSGPGAGRGEQYI.

This clonotype was picked up many times. The chain uses TRBV7-8 and TRBJ1-1, with D tentatively TRBD1 (5 bases). Per germline, CDR1 SGHVS and CDR2 FQNEAQ. Trimming removed 8 bases at V and 7 bases at J, with 20 bases between. The length of the CDR3 is 14 residues. The CDR3 loop is CASRWGVRAGEAFF. DNA for the CDR3: TGTGCCAGCCGCTGGGGAGTCAGGGCAGGTGAAGCTTTCTTT.

This clonotype was counted ten times or more. This sequence joins TRBV7-8 and TRBJ2-7; D is ambiguous. Germline CDR1 SGHVS, CDR2 FQNEAQ. V was trimmed by 0 bases and J by 2 bases, leaving 14 bases between them. The CDR3 spans 16 residues. CDR3 sequence (DNA): TGTGCCAGCAGCTTAGCTCGGTCACGGGCCCCCTACGAGCAGTACTTC. It encodes CASSLARSRAPYEQYF.

The table lists this clonotype with a few counts. J is TRBJ2-3 and V is TRBV7-8; a possible D gene is TRBD2 (6 bases). The CDR3 consists of 14 residues. Germline CDR1 and CDR2: SGHVS and FQNEAQ. V was trimmed by 1 base and J by 12 bases, leaving 17 bases between them. CDR3 DNA sequence: TGTGCCAGCAGCTTAGATGGGACTGGAGCCTCCCAGTATTTT. It translates to CASSLDGTGASQYF.

This chain connects TRBV28 to TRBJ2-7; D is perhaps TRBD1 (6 bases). V was clipped by 6 bases and J by 2 bases, with 11 bases between them. Germline assignment: CDR1 MDHEN and CDR2 SYDVKM. The CDR3 has 13 amino acids. CDR3: CASRHTGPYEQYF. CDR3 in DNA: TGTGCCAGCAGACATACAGGGCCCTACGAGCAGTACTTC.

Worth noting for this clonotype: This clone may be a read error of a much larger clone one base away. This chain uses TRBV12-3 or TRBV12-4 with TRBJ2-2; 8 bases match TRBD1. V lost 5 bases, J lost 5 bases, and 10 bases stayed unmatched. This CDR3 contains 16 residues. In DNA form, the CDR3 reads TGTGCCAGCAGTCTTGGACAGGGCACAGGAACCGGGGAGCTGTTTTTT. Its protein product is CASSLGQGTGTGELFF.

This clonotype turned up a few times. The V call is TRBV27, the J call TRBJ1-2; TRBD1 agrees at 9 bases. Trimming removed 0 bases from V and 6 bases from J; junction bases left unmatched: 14. CDR3 size: 18 residues. From germline, CDR1 is MNHEY and CDR2 SMNVEV (reference sequence). CDR3 in amino acids: CASSLSLPGQGNMDGYTF. The CDR3 bases are TGTGCCAGCAGTTTATCCCTTCCGGGACAGGGAAACATGGATGGCTACACCTTC.

This clonotype showed up many times. The rearrangement uses TRBV11-2 and TRBJ2-2, with TRBD1 as a possible D gene (5 bases). V gave up 6 bases and J gave up 3 bases, with 8 bases separating them. Germline V gene data show CDR1 as SGHAT and CDR2 as FQNNGV. The CDR3 extends over 13 amino acids. The CDR3 DNA sequence: TGTGCCAGCAGTCCGACAGACACCGGGGAGCTGTTTTTT. It is translated as CASSPTDTGELFF.

This clonotype showed up many times. The genes are TRBV10-3 and TRBJ1-1, with D perhaps TRBD1 (5 bases). The CDR3 runs 17 residues. The germline V gene encodes CDR1 ENHRY and CDR2 SYGVKD. V lost 0 bases and J lost 0, with 14 bases in between. The CDR3 DNA reads as TGTGCCATCAGTGAGTCTGGGGCAGTGGGGATGAACACTGAAGCTTTCTTT. It encodes CAISESGAVGMNTEAFF.

V usage is TRBV4-3 and J usage is TRBJ1-6; D uncertain. The CDR3 extends over 17 amino acids. The germline V and J ends were trimmed by 0 bases and 4 bases, with 13 bases remaining between them. The germline CDR1 and CDR2 sequences are LGHNA and YSLEER. Written as DNA, the CDR3 is TGCGCCAGCAGCCAAGACCCTCCGGGAGCTTATAATTCACCCCTCCACTTT. Its translation is CASSQDPPGAYNSPLHF.

The sample holds many counts of this clonotype. This rearrangement joins TRBV7-2 to TRBJ2-3; D gene ambiguous. The length of the CDR3 is 12 residues. Per germline, CDR1 SGHTA and CDR2 FQGNSA. V lost 4 bases and J lost 5, with 7 bases in between. CDR3 residues: CASSSLGDTQYF. CDR3 sequence (DNA): TGTGCCAGCAGCTCCCTGGGAGATACGCAGTATTTT.

Ten or more counts support this clonotype. CDR3: CASSLVTDTEAFF. CDR3 sequence (DNA): TGTGCCAGCAGCTTAGTTACGGACACTGAAGCTTTCTTT. This sequence joins TRBV7-9 and TRBJ1-1; the D is unclear. Trimming cost V 1 base and J 3 bases, with 6 bases left between them. Germline V gene lookup returns CDR1 SEHNR and CDR2 FQNEAQ (reference sequence). The CDR3 covers 13 residues.

Only a few counts were recorded for this clonotype. The chain recombines TRBV7-9 with TRBJ2-7; TRBD1 or TRBD2 may be the D gene (5 bases each). Germline CDR1 SEHNR, CDR2 FQNEAQ (reference sequence). The V gene lost 1 base and the J gene lost 5 bases, with 15 bases spanning the gap. The CDR3 covers 15 residues. The chain's CDR3 is CASSLGETAFNEQYF. The CDR3 DNA is TGTGCCAGCAGCTTAGGGGAGACAGCCTTCAACGAGCAGTACTTC.

This chain joins TRBV12-3 or TRBV12-4 and TRBJ1-5; 7 bases are shared with TRBD1. The CDR3 length is 15 residues. After removal of 3 bases from V and 0 bases from J, the junction contained 2 bases not matched to a gene. The CDR3 region has the DNA TGTGCCAGCAGTTTCGACAGGGATAGCAATCAGCCCCAGCATTTT. Residues: CASSFDRDSNQPQHF.

This clonotype was counted many times. CDR3 residues: CASSLGGPDTQYF. The CDR3 DNA sequence: TGCGCCAGCAGCTTAGGGGGGCCAGATACGCAGTATTTT. The chain carries TRBV5-1 and TRBJ2-3, with D perhaps given as TRBD1 or TRBD2 (6 bases each). V was cut by 2 bases and J by 4 bases, with 8 bases left in between. The CDR3 is made up of 13 amino acids. Germline CDR1 reads SGHRS; CDR2 reads YFSETQ.

This clonotype was counted many times. The chain has TRBV3-1 and TRBJ1-6; D perhaps matches TRBD1 (6 bases). The CDR3 extends over 14 amino acids. V lost 1 base, J lost 8 bases, and 9 bases lay in between. The germline V gene has CDR1 LGHDT and CDR2 YNNKEL (reference sequence). CDR3 protein: CASSQGTEYSPLHF. CDR3 sequence (DNA): TGTGCCAGCAGCCAAGGGACAGAGTATTCACCCCTCCACTTT.

This chain links TRBV10-3 with TRBJ1-1; 8 nucleotides line up with TRBD1. This CDR3 region has 14 residues. Germline CDR1 is ENHRY and CDR2 is SYGVKD. Trimming took 7 bases from V and 2 from J; bases not matched to a gene: 6. The DNA for the CDR3 is TGTGCCATCACCGAGGACAGGGCAAACACTGAAGCTTTCTTT. Encoded protein: CAITEDRANTEAFF.

This clonotype was recorded many times. The chain employs TRBV5-6 and TRBJ1-1; unclear D gene. The CDR3 is 14 amino acids. The V gene lost 0 bases and the J gene lost 2 bases, with 8 bases spanning the gap. Per the germline V gene, CDR1 is SGHDT and CDR2 is YYEEEE. CDR3 in amino acids: CASSLVMGNTEAFF. DNA for the CDR3: TGTGCCAGCAGCTTGGTAATGGGAAACACTGAAGCTTTCTTT.